This TCR beta chain was sequenced in a study of T cells in Graves' hyperthyroidism and ophthalmopathy. Subjects aged 18 to 65 presented with newly diagnosed hyperthyroidism of less than 2 months' duration. The CDR3 totals 10 residues. V lost 5 bases and J 7 bases, leaving 7 bases between the germline ends. Looked up from germline, CDR1 is SQVTM and CDR2 is ANQGSEA. Amplified regions were TCR beta CDR3 sequences from RNA transcripts. Researchers ran a first-round RT-PCR on the TCR CDR3 using the HTBI primer set. One entry per CDR3 protein, called by TCRdb with MiXCR from the multiplex PCR reads. The data hold roughly 800,000 distinct CDR3 sequences, with approximately 40% observed a single time.

The origin of this receptor is a man aged 18 to 35 with Graves' hyperthyroidism. The specimen was blood. The gene calls are TRBV29-1 and TRBJ2-3, with D unresolved. As DNA, the CDR3 is TGCAGCGTTCTGGAAAATACGCAGTATTTT. The encoded protein is CSVLENTQYF.